This T cell receptor (beta chain) came from a study of T cell responses to AZD1222 COVID-19 vaccine. The overall study: Analysis merged second doses at about 4 or about 12 weeks.

Data came from immunoSEQ multiplex PCR; TCRdb stores just in-frame clones and leaves some out. Of roughly 120,000 clones listed, around 85% are singletons. Findings and caveats of the study: Targeting of unmutated variant regions was reportedly seen in nearly half of spike-specific TCRs.

The junction had 13 bases not matched to a gene; V was cut back by 4 bases and J by 5 bases. Germline CDR1 is SGDLS and CDR2 is YYNGEE. The CDR3 has 17 residues. About this clone itself: Its target is not known.

The receptor was isolated from an adult in good health. The starting material was peripheral blood, obtained on day 0 of AZD1222 vaccination. The chain joins TRBV9 to TRBJ2-4, with 9 bases aligning to TRBD2. The CDR3 sequence: CASSPSGAGGDENIQYF. CDR3 in DNA: TGTGCCAGCAGCCCAAGTGGAGCGGGAGGCGATGAAAACATTCAGTACTTC.